This T cell receptor (beta chain) was profiled in a study of blood T cell repertoires in COVID-19. Study-level information: Both acute and convalescent COVID-19 samples were obtained from the United States, Italy and Spain.

This CDR3 is 16 amino acids long. The V and J ends lost 6 bases and 2 bases respectively, with 19 bases between them. Looked up from germline, CDR1 is MNHNY and CDR2 is SVGAGI (reference sequence). The method was immunoSEQ multiplex PCR; TCRdb's version includes in-frame clones alone and lacks a portion of them. This sample has approximately 75,000 clones, with 75% to 85% found just once. The sequenced sample was peripheral blood. This receptor was obtained from a man younger than 40 with COVID-19, enrolled during active disease. V is TRBV6-6 and J is TRBJ1-1; no firm D call. The CDR3 loop is CASSPSPSQINTEAFF. The CDR3 bases are TGTGCCAGCAGCCCATCCCCCTCGCAGATCAACACTGAAGCTTTCTTT.